Below, 15 T cell receptor beta chains from the same sample are listed, as sequenced in a study of blood T cell repertoires in COVID-19. Some clones are missing from TCRdb's copy, which holds only in-frame ones; the method was immunoSEQ multiplex PCR. The sample holds some 120,000 clones, roughly nine tenths seen once. Material for sequencing was peripheral blood. All receptors come from a man aged 55-75 years with COVID-19, enrolled during active disease.

This clone was detected once. V and J are TRBV7-8 and TRBJ1-2, with no clear D. The V end lost 5 bases, the J end lost 7 bases, and 14 bases lay between the germline ends. There are 13 residues in the CDR3. The germline CDR1 and CDR2 sequences are SGHVS and FQNEAQ. The CDR3 DNA sequence: TGTGCCAGCAGCCCGGCGGGGTCGGGTGGCTACACCTTC. Protein product: CASSPAGSGGYTF.

DNA for the CDR3: TGTGCCAGCAGCCAAGATTGGGTCGGAATGCGGAGCTCCTACAATGAGCAGTTCTTC. Amino acid sequence: CASSQDWVGMRSSYNEQFF. The chain joins TRBV3-1 (or the pseudogene TRBV3-2) to TRBJ2-1; no firm D call. The length of the CDR3 is 19 residues. Per the germline V gene, CDR1 is LGHDT and CDR2 is YNNKEL (reference sequence). Trimming stripped 0 bases from V and 0 bases from J, with 18 bases between.

The chain recombines TRBV13 with TRBJ2-4, with a possible D match to TRBD1 (6 bases). V lost 5 bases and J lost 0, with 11 bases in between. The CDR3 covers 15 residues. Germline loops: CDR1 PRHDT, CDR2 FYEKMQ (reference sequence). The DNA of the CDR3 is TGTGCCAGCAGCCCCGGGACACTAGCCAAAAACATTCAGTACTTC. Translated: CASSPGTLAKNIQYF. The full variable domain, in which reference TRBV13 and TRBJ2-4 provide the parts outside the CDR3, is AAGVIQSPRHLIKEKRETATLKCYPIPRHDTVYWYQQGPGQDPQFLISFYEKMQSDKGSIPDRFSAQQFSDYHSELNMSSLELGDSALYFCASSPGTLAKNIQYFGAGTRLSVL.

The rearrangement links TRBV4-1 to TRBJ2-5, with D possibly matching TRBD2 (5 bases). CDR3 size: 17 residues. V gave up 1 base and J gave up 2 bases, with 17 bases separating them. The germline V gene has CDR1 MGHRA and CDR2 YSYEKL. CDR3 residues: CASSQAAFGVRQETQYF. Written as DNA, the CDR3 is TGCGCCAGCAGCCAAGCGGCGTTCGGGGTGAGGCAAGAGACCCAGTACTTC.

The chain carries TRBV20-1 and TRBJ2-1, with TRBD2 identical over 13 bases. CDR3 length: 16 amino acids. Germline-derived CDR1 and CDR2 are DFQATT and SNEGSKA (reference sequence). Unmatched junction bases numbered 8, after V lost 3 bases and J lost 6 bases. The CDR3: CSASILAGGPGNEQFF. The CDR3 coding sequence is TGCAGTGCTAGTATACTAGCGGGAGGGCCCGGCAATGAGCAGTTCTTC.

This clone has just one count. The chain employs TRBV4-2 and TRBJ2-3; possible D gene TRBD1, 5 bases. V was trimmed by 0 bases and J by 5 bases, leaving 9 bases between them. CDR1 is LGHNA, CDR2 YNFKEQ, per germline. The CDR3 covers 14 residues. CDR3 sequence reads: CASSQDAREDTQYF. The CDR3 coding sequence is TGTGCCAGCAGCCAAGATGCCAGGGAAGATACGCAGTATTTT.

This clone showed up just once. The genes are TRBV5-1 and TRBJ2-5; TRBD2 is a possible D gene (5 bases). Trimming cost V 3 bases and J 2 bases, with 11 bases left between them. Germline CDR1 and CDR2: SGHRS and YFSETQ. There are 14 residues in the CDR3. CDR3 sequence reads: CASSSQPGQETQYF. The CDR3 DNA is TGCGCCAGCAGCTCCCAACCGGGGCAAGAGACCCAGTACTTC.

The gene calls are TRBV3-1 (or the pseudogene TRBV3-2) and TRBJ2-1; the match to TRBD2 covers 7 bases. The V gene end was trimmed by 0 bases and the J gene end by 8 bases; junction bases not matched to a gene: 10. Germline V gene data show CDR1 as LGHDT and CDR2 as YNNKEL (reference sequence). CDR3 length equals 16 residues. CDR3 amino acids: CASSQEAGLDKDEQFF. CDR3 nucleotide sequence: TGTGCCAGCAGCCAAGAAGCGGGACTGGATAAGGATGAGCAGTTCTTC.

The genes are TRBV19 and TRBJ2-7; D is unresolved. Trimming cost V 2 bases and J 5 bases, with 4 bases left between them. This CDR3 region has 11 residues. Germline V gene data show CDR1 as LNHDA and CDR2 as SQIVND (reference sequence). CDR3 in amino acids: CASSIRDEQYF. For the CDR3, the DNA is TGTGCCAGTAGTATAAGAGACGAGCAGTACTTC. Full variable domain (rest looked up from reference TRBV19 and TRBJ2-7): DGGITQSPKYLFRKEGQNVTLSCEQNLNHDAMYWYRQDPGQGLRLIYYSQIVNDFQKGDIAEGYSVSREKKESFPLTVTSAQKNPTAFYLCASSIRDEQYFGPGTRLTVT.

This rearrangement joins TRBV6-6 to TRBJ2-5; weak D call: TRBD1 (5 bases). From germline, CDR1 is MNHNY and CDR2 SVGAGI (reference sequence). The CDR3 extends over 13 amino acids. The V gene lost 8 bases and the J gene lost 5 bases, with 15 bases spanning the gap. CDR3 sequence (DNA): TGTGCCAGCTGGCAGGGCCCCGGGGAGACCCAGTACTTC. Translated, it gives CASWQGPGETQYF.

This chain uses TRBV4-3 with TRBJ2-1; 10 bases are shared with TRBD1. V lost 4 bases and J lost 6; bases outside the gene matches: 9. This CDR3 is built from 16 residues. Per germline, CDR1 LGHNA and CDR2 YSLEER. For the CDR3, the DNA is TGCGCCAGCAGCCGAGACAGGGGGCTGGGGGGCAATGAGCAGTTCTTC. Protein product: CASSRDRGLGGNEQFF.

The chain couples TRBV28 to TRBJ1-5; a weak D match, TRBD1 (6 bases). CDR3 length equals 15 residues. With 2 bases removed from V and 6 bases from J, the gap between germline ends came to 14 bases. Germline-derived CDR1 and CDR2 are MDHEN and SYDVKM. CDR3 sequence: CASSLSRQGIQPQHF. The DNA for the CDR3 is TGTGCCAGCAGTTTAAGTCGGCAGGGGATTCAGCCCCAGCATTTT. Full variable domain (missing parts from reference TRBV28 and TRBJ1-5): DVKVTQSSRYLVKRTGEKVFLECVQDMDHENMFWYRQDPGLGLRLIYFSYDVKMKEKGDIPEGYSVSREKKERFSLILESASTNQTSMYLCASSLSRQGIQPQHFGDGTRLSIL.

The gene calls are TRBV7-8 and TRBJ2-3; 9 bases are a match to TRBD2. The CDR3 covers 14 residues. Losses at the gene ends were 5 bases for V and 7 bases for J; bases not matched to a gene: 7. The germline gives CDR1 SGHVS, CDR2 FQNEAQ. This CDR3 reads CASSTRTSANTQYF. CDR3 DNA sequence: TGTGCCAGCAGCACGAGGACTAGCGCGAATACGCAGTATTTT.

This clone has just one count. The chain joins TRBV4-1 to TRBJ2-7, with 7 positions matching TRBD1. After removal of 3 bases from V and 3 bases from J, the junction contained 5 bases not matched to a gene. The germline V gene encodes CDR1 MGHRA and CDR2 YSYEKL. The CDR3 length is 14 residues. In nucleotides, the CDR3 is TGCGCCAGCAGCCAGCATGGGGACAGCTACGAGCAGTACTTC. It translates to CASSQHGDSYEQYF.

This clone was seen once. The chain combines TRBV7-9 with TRBJ1-1, with 7 bases fitting TRBD1. Germline-derived CDR1 and CDR2 are SEHNR and FQNEAQ (reference sequence). V lost 3 bases, J lost 2 bases, and 6 bases stayed unmatched. The CDR3 totals 15 residues. The CDR3 loop reads CASSFSGTANTEAFF. The CDR3, as DNA: TGTGCCAGCAGCTTTAGCGGGACAGCCAACACTGAAGCTTTCTTT.